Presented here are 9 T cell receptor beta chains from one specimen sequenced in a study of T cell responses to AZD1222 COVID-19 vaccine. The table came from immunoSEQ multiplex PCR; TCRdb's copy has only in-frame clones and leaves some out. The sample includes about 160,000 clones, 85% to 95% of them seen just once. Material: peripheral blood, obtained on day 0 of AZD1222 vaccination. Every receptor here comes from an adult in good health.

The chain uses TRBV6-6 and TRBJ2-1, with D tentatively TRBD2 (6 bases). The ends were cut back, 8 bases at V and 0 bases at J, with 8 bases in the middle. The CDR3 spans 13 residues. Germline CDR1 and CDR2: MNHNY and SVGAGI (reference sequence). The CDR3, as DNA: TGTGCCAGCCGGGAGAGCTCCTACAATGAGCAGTTCTTC. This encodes CASRESSYNEQFF.

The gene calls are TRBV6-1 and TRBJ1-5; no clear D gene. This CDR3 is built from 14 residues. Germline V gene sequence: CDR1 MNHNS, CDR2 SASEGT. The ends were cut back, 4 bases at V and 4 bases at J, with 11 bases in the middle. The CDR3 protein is CASSGAGVNQPQHF. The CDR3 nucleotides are TGTGCCAGCAGTGGGGCAGGCGTTAATCAGCCCCAGCATTTT.

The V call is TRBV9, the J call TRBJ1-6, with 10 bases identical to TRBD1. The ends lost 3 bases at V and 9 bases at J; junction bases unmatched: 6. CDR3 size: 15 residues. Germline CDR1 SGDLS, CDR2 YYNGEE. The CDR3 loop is CASSDGTGVASPLHF. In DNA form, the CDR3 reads TGTGCCAGCAGCGACGGGACAGGGGTTGCTTCACCCCTCCACTTT.

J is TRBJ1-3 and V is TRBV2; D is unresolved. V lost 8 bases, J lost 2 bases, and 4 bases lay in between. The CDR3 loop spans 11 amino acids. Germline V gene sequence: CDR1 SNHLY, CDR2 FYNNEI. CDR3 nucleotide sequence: TGTGCCAGCCCGGCTGGAAACACCATATATTTT. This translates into CASPAGNTIYF.

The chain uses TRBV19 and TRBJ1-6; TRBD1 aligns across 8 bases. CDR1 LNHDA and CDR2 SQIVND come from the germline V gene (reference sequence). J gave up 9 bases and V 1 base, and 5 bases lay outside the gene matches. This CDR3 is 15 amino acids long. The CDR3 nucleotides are TGTGCCAGTAGTATAGTGGCAGGGGGCCGTTCACCCCTCCACTTT. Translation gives CASSIVAGGRSPLHF.

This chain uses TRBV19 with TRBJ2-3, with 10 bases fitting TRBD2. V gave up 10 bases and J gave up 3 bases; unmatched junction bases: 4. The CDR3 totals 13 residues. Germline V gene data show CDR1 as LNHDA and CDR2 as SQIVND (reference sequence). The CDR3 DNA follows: TGTGCCACCTCTAGCGGGGGTACAGATACGCAGTATTTT. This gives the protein CATSSGGTDTQYF.

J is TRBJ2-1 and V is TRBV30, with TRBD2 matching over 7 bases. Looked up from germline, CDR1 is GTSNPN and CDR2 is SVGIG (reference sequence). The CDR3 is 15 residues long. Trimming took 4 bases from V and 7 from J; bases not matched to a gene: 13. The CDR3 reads CAWTNGGGSPNEQFF. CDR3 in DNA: TGTGCCTGGACGAACGGGGGAGGGTCCCCGAATGAGCAGTTCTTC.

In DNA form, the CDR3 reads TGCGCCAGCAGCCCACGGGGGGGCCCTTACAATGAGCAGTTCTTC. Its translation: CASSPRGGPYNEQFF. V and J are TRBV5-1 and TRBJ2-1, with 8 nucleotides matching TRBD2. With 4 bases clipped from V and 4 bases from J, the junction kept 7 bases outside the gene matches. Germline V gives CDR1 SGHRS, CDR2 YFSETQ. This CDR3 has 15 amino acids.

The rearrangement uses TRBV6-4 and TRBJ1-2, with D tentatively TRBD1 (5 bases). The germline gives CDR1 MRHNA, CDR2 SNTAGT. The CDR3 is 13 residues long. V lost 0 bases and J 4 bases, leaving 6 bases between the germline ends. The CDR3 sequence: CASSDSGGYGYTF. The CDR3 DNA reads TGTGCCAGCAGTGACTCGGGGGGCTATGGCTACACCTTC.